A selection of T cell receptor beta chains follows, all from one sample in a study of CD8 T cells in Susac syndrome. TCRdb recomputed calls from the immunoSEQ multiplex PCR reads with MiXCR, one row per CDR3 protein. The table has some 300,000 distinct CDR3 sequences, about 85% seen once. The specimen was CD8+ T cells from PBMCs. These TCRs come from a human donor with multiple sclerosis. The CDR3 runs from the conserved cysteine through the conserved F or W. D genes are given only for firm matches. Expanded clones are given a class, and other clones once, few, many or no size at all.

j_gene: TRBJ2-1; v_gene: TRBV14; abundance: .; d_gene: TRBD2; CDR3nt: TGTGCCAGCAGCAAACCGGGACTAGCGGGAGTGGGGTCCTACAATGAGCAGTTCTTC; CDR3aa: CASSKPGLAGVGSYNEQFF
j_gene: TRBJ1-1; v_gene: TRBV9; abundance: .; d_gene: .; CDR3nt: TGTGCCAGCAGCGTAGGAAAGGGTGGCGGACGCACTGAAGCTTTCTTT; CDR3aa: CASSVGKGGGRTEAFF
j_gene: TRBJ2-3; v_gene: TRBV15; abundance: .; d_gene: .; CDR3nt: TGTGCCACCAGCAGACTAGCAACGAGCACAGATACGCAGTATTTT; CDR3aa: CATSRLATSTDTQYF
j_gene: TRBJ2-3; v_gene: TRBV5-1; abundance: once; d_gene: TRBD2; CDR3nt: TGCGCCAGCAGCAGTCGACTAGCAGGAGCAGATACGCAGTATTTT; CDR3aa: CASSSRLAGADTQYF
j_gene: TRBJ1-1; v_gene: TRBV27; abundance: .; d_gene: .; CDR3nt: TGTGCCAGCAGCTATAGTTCTGAGACTGAAGCTTTCTTT; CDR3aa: CASSYSSETEAFF
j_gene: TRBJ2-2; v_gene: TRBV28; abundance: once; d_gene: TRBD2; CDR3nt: TGTGCCAGCCAGGGAATTAACGGGACTAGTTTCGGGGAGCTGTTTTTT; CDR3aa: CASQGINGTSFGELFF
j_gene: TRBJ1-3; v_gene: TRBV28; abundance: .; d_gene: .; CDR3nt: TGTGCCAGCAGTTCCCCAACAGGGAACTCTGGAAACACCATATATTTT; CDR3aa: CASSSPTGNSGNTIYF
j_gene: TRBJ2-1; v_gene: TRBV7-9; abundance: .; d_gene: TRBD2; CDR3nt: TGTGCCAGCAGCTTCCTGGGAGGGACTAGCGGGAATGAGCAGTTCTTC; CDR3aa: CASSFLGGTSGNEQFF
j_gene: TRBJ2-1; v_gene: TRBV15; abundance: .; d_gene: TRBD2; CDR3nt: TGTGCCACCAGCAGAGACCGAGCGGGAGGCGCCTACAATGAGCAGTTCTTC; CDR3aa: CATSRDRAGGAYNEQFF
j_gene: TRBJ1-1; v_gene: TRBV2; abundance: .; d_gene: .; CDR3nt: TGTGCCACCGACGGGGAGGGGACTGAAGCTTTCTTT; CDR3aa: CATDGEGTEAFF
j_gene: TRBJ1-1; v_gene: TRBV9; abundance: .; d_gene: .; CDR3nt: TGTGCCAGCAGAAACCCGAGCACTGAAGCTTTCTTT; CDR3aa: CASRNPSTEAFF
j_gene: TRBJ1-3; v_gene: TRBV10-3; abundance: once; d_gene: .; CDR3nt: TGTGCCATCAGTGAGTTCCGCGGCGGAAACACCATATATTTT; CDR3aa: CAISEFRGGNTIYF
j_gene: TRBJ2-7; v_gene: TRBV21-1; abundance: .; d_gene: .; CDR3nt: TGTGCCAGCAAAAATAACGAGCAGTACTTC; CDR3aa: CASKNNEQYF
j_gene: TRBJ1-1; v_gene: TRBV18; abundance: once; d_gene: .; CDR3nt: TGTGCCAGCTCACCACGGCCGCGGAACACTGAAGCTTTCTTT; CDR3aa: CASSPRPRNTEAFF
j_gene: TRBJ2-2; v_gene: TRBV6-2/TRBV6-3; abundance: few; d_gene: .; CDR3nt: TGTGCCAGCAGTTTCCCTGGCGGGGAGCTGTTTTTT; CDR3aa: CASSFPGGELFF
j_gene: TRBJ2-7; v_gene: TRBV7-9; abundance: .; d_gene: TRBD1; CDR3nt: TGTGCCAGCAGGCCGGGACAGGGGTCCGAGCAGTACTTC; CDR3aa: CASRPGQGSEQYF
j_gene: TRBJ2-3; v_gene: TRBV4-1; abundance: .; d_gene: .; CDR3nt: TGCGCCAGCAGCCAAGGGACTCAAAGCACAGATACGCAGTATTTT; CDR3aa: CASSQGTQSTDTQYF
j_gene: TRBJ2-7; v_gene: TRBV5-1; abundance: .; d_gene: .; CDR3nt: TGCGCCAGCAGCTTGAGAGCGGGTGTCTCCTACGAGCAGTACTTC; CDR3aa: CASSLRAGVSYEQYF
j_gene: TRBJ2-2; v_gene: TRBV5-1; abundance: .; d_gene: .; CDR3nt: TGCGCCAGCAGCCCGCGGGTCACCGGGGAGCTGTTTTTT; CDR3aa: CASSPRVTGELFF
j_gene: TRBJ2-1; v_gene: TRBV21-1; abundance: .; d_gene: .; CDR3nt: TGTGCCAGCAGCGCACAATCATTCCAAGAATTCAATGAGCAGTTCTTC; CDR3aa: CASSAQSFQEFNEQFF
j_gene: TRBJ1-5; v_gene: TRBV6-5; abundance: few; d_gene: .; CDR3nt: TGTGCCAGCAGTTACGGCAGGGGAAGGAGCAATCAGCCCCAGCATTTT; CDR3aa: CASSYGRGRSNQPQHF
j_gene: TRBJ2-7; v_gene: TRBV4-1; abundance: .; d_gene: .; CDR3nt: TGCGCCAGCAGCCAAGATGGGGGGACGCAGTACTTC; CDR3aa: CASSQDGGTQYF